The TCR beta chain described here comes from a study of Graves' ophthalmopathy and Graves' hyperthyroidism. This clonotype has only a few counts. Amplification of the TCR beta CDR3 regions used RNA transcripts (as template). The first round was an RT-PCR with HTBI primers, and the second round was a multiplex PCR. MiXCR was run by TCRdb on the multiplex PCR reads, yielding one entry per CDR3 protein. The repertoire holds hundreds of thousands of distinct CDR3 sequences, with 35% to 45% as singletons. This CDR3 is 15 amino acids long. V gave up 7 bases and J gave up 5 bases; unmatched junction bases: 10.

The material sequenced was peripheral blood. The receptor was isolated from an adult man with Graves' ophthalmopathy. V usage is TRBV12-3 or TRBV12-4 and J usage is TRBJ1-2, with TRBD1 identical over 10 bases. The CDR3 DNA follows: TGTGCCAGCAACCACCCCGGGACAGGGGTTTATGGCTACACCTTC. This codes for CASNHPGTGVYGYTF.